Each of the 28 T cell receptor beta chains below was sequenced from the same sample in a study of early T cells in non-severe SARS-CoV-2 infection. MiXCR, applied by TCRdb to the 5' RACE reads, yields one record per CDR3 protein. Of 25,000 to 30,000 distinct CDR3 sequences listed, 6% to 7.5% are singletons. Sample: whole blood, taken at baseline. These receptors all come from an adult who was a healthcare worker with PCR-confirmed SARS-CoV-2 infection or an uninfected control (not recorded which).

This clonotype was counted at least ten times. J is TRBJ1-2 and V is TRBV7-2; 9 positions agree with TRBD1. The germline CDR1 and CDR2 sequences are SGHTA and FQGNSA. CDR3 length equals 15 residues. With 2 bases clipped from V and 7 bases from J, the junction kept 8 bases outside the gene matches. The CDR3 reads CASSLNYRGRTGYTF. CDR3 coding DNA: TGTGCCAGCAGCTTAAATTACAGGGGGCGGACTGGCTACACCTTC.

This clonotype was seen more than once but under ten times. The chain is built from TRBV7-9 and TRBJ1-1; D is perhaps TRBD1 (5 bases). V shed 5 bases and J shed 4 bases, with 23 bases lying between them. This CDR3 has 17 residues. The germline CDR1 and CDR2 sequences are SEHNR and FQNEAQ (reference sequence). In DNA, the CDR3 is TGTGCCAGCAGCCTATCCGTCGACAGTGTCTTGATCACTGAAGCTTTCTTT. Its protein product is CASSLSVDSVLITEAFF.

This clonotype occurred many times. This rearrangement joins TRBV11-2 to TRBJ2-5; D gene uncertain. CDR3 length: 14 amino acids. Trimming took off 0 bases at V and 0 bases at J, with 5 bases between the two ends. Germline lookup yields CDR1 SGHAT and CDR2 FQNNGV. The CDR3 DNA sequence: TGTGCCAGCAGCTTAGAGTTCCACCAAGAGACCCAGTACTTC. This codes for CASSLEFHQETQYF.

This clonotype was seen many times. V gene TRBV7-9 combines with J gene TRBJ2-5; perhaps TRBD2 as D (5 bases). Germline loops: CDR1 SEHNR, CDR2 FQNEAQ (reference sequence). This CDR3 spans 13 amino acids. The V and J ends lost 5 bases and 4 bases respectively, with 11 bases between them. CDR3 DNA: TGTGCCAGCAGCCTTTCGGGGTCAGAGACCCAGTACTTC. This codes for CASSLSGSETQYF.

This clonotype appeared many times. This chain connects TRBV6-2 or TRBV6-3 to TRBJ2-5, with D possibly being TRBD2 (6 bases). The V end was cut by 2 bases, the J end by 4 bases, with 14 bases between. In germline, CDR1 is MNHEY, CDR2 SVGEGT. This CDR3 is 15 amino acids long. The CDR3: CASSYDKGGRETQYF. The CDR3 DNA is TGTGCCAGCAGTTACGATAAGGGAGGTAGAGAGACCCAGTACTTC.

This clonotype has at least ten counts. The chain is built from TRBV19 and TRBJ2-3, with D unclear. The CDR3 runs 14 residues. CDR1 and CDR2 from the germline V gene are LNHDA and SQIVND (reference sequence). Trimming stripped 7 bases from V and 3 bases from J, with 14 bases between. The CDR3 protein is CASTTRQGTDTQYF. The CDR3 region has the DNA TGTGCCAGTACCACCCGGCAAGGGACAGATACGCAGTATTTT.

This clonotype was found many times. This chain joins TRBV7-6 and TRBJ1-3; a weak D match, TRBD1 (6 bases). In germline, CDR1 is SGHVS, CDR2 FNYEAQ. This CDR3 has 17 residues. Deletions cut 6 bases from V and 0 bases from J, with 18 bases between. The CDR3 nucleotides are TGTGCCAGCAGAGGGGGGCTATCAGGCCCCTCTGGAAACACCATATATTTT. Its translation: CASRGGLSGPSGNTIYF.

The V and J genes are TRBV28 and TRBJ2-1; D uncertain. This CDR3 spans 13 amino acids. CDR1 is MDHEN and CDR2 is SYDVKM in the germline V gene. Trimming pared 8 bases from V and 0 bases from J, leaving 8 bases between. The CDR3 loop reads CASWESSYNEQFF. CDR3 DNA: TGTGCCAGCTGGGAAAGCTCCTACAATGAGCAGTTCTTC.

This clonotype was picked up many times. J is TRBJ2-3 and V is TRBV10-1, with 7 bases matching TRBD1. After removal of 3 bases from V and 5 bases from J, the junction contained 5 bases not matched to a gene. The CDR3 contains 14 residues. CDR1 is WNHNN and CDR2 is SYGVQD in the germline V gene (reference sequence). The CDR3: CASSDQGVGDTQYF. Here the CDR3 DNA reads TGCGCCAGCAGTGACCAGGGGGTTGGAGATACGCAGTATTTT.

This clonotype was counted ten times or more. The chain combines TRBV4-2 with TRBJ1-1; D is perhaps TRBD1 (6 bases). V was shortened by 2 bases and J by 0 bases, with 10 bases between the two germline ends. Germline values: CDR1 LGHNA, CDR2 YNFKEQ. The CDR3 is 15 amino acids. As DNA, the CDR3 is TGTGCCAGCAGCCAACGGAGGGGGATGAACACTGAAGCTTTCTTT. Translating gives CASSQRRGMNTEAFF.

This clonotype was seen a few times. The chain is built from TRBV4-2 and TRBJ2-5, with 7 positions matching TRBD1. V shed 1 base, J shed 2 bases, and the junction held 10 bases outside the gene matches. Germline V gene lookup returns CDR1 LGHNA and CDR2 YNFKEQ. The CDR3 totals 17 residues. The CDR3 nucleotides are TGTGCCAGCAGCCAAGCTCAGGCGACCAGGGGGCAAGAGACCCAGTACTTC. It encodes CASSQAQATRGQETQYF.

V is TRBV5-1 and J is TRBJ2-7; TRBD1 aligns across 7 bases. This CDR3 contains 14 residues. Losses at the gene ends were 5 bases for V and 0 bases for J; bases not matched to a gene: 5. Per the germline V gene, CDR1 is SGHRS and CDR2 is YFSETQ. CDR3 amino acids: CASRKGTDSYEQYF. The CDR3 coding sequence is TGCGCCAGCAGGAAAGGGACAGACTCCTACGAGCAGTACTTC.

In this sample, this clonotype turned up many times. The V gene is TRBV11-2, the J gene TRBJ1-2, with D maybe TRBD1 (6 bases). Trimming removed 5 bases at V and 7 bases at J, with 20 bases between. This CDR3 has 15 residues. Germline V gene sequence: CDR1 SGHAT, CDR2 FQNNGV. CDR3 region: CASSPVGGLVSGYTF. CDR3 nucleotides: TGTGCCAGCAGCCCTGTGGGGGGGCTAGTAAGTGGCTACACCTTC.

The chain has TRBV24-1 and TRBJ2-1; the D gene is possibly TRBD2 (5 bases). Germline V gene lookup returns CDR1 KGHDR and CDR2 SFDVKD. This CDR3 region has 13 residues. V was cut by 4 bases and J by 9 bases, with 12 bases left in between. This CDR3 is CATSEGSEVEQFF. CDR3 nucleotides: TGTGCCACCAGTGAAGGGAGCGAGGTTGAGCAGTTCTTC.

This clonotype was seen ten or more times. V and J are TRBV5-1 and TRBJ1-4, with D perhaps TRBD1 (5 bases). CDR3 length: 14 residues. Between the trimmed V and J ends, which lost 7 bases and 5 bases, there was a span of 15 bases. Germline CDR1 SGHRS, CDR2 YFSETQ. As DNA, the CDR3 is TGCGCCAGCGGCAGAGACAGCGCCAATGAAAAACTGTTTTTT. Its protein product is CASGRDSANEKLFF.

J is TRBJ2-7 and V is TRBV2, with 9 bases fitting TRBD2. V was pared by 5 bases and J by 3 bases, with 2 bases of the junction left unmatched. CDR1 and CDR2 from the germline V gene are SNHLY and FYNNEI. The CDR3 is 13 amino acids. The CDR3 region is CASSFSGSYEQYF. The CDR3 DNA follows: TGTGCCAGCAGTTTTAGCGGGAGCTACGAGCAGTACTTC.

This clonotype was seen only a few times. The chain employs TRBV4-3 and TRBJ1-4, with D uncertain. The CDR3 consists of 16 residues. V was trimmed by 2 bases and J by 4 bases, leaving 14 bases between them. CDR1 LGHNA and CDR2 YSLEER come from the germline V gene. CDR3 DNA: TGCGCCAGCAGCCAAAATGGACGAGGTGTTAATGAAAAACTGTTTTTT. Translating it yields CASSQNGRGVNEKLFF.

This clonotype was recorded many times. The genes are TRBV10-3 and TRBJ2-3; 12 bases match TRBD2. The CDR3 consists of 18 residues. CDR1 and CDR2 from the germline V gene are ENHRY and SYGVKD. With 8 bases clipped from V and 0 bases from J, the junction kept 12 bases outside the gene matches. CDR3 sequence reads: CAIGPGLAGRQSTDTQYF. CDR3 DNA: TGTGCCATCGGACCGGGACTAGCGGGCCGACAGAGCACAGATACGCAGTATTTT.

This clonotype was counted at least ten times. This chain connects TRBV4-1 to TRBJ2-1; D remains unclear. V was trimmed by 1 base and J by 8 bases, leaving 18 bases between them. Germline V lookup: CDR1 MGHRA, CDR2 YSYEKL. This CDR3 spans 16 amino acids. CDR3 residues: CASSQVRLLVYHEQFF. Written as DNA, the CDR3 is TGCGCCAGCAGCCAAGTGAGGCTTCTAGTTTACCATGAGCAGTTCTTC.

This clonotype showed up just a few times. J is TRBJ2-7 and V is TRBV5-6; D not certain. CDR1 is SGHDT, CDR2 YYEEEE, per germline. The germline V and J ends were trimmed by 4 bases and 4 bases, with 12 bases remaining between them. The CDR3 runs to 13 residues. The DNA of the CDR3 is TGTGCCAGCAGCCTGGCCAACCCTTACGAGCAGTACTTC. Translation gives CASSLANPYEQYF.

This clonotype was recorded many times. This rearrangement joins TRBV7-2 to TRBJ2-3; 8 nucleotides align to TRBD2. CDR3 length: 14 residues. With 5 bases clipped from V and 7 bases from J, the junction kept 8 bases outside the gene matches. Per germline, CDR1 SGHTA and CDR2 FQGNSA. The CDR3 sequence is CASSLSGEQYTQYF. CDR3 coding DNA: TGTGCCAGCAGCCTTAGCGGGGAGCAGTATACGCAGTATTTT.

In its sample, this clonotype was seen many times. The CDR3 DNA sequence: TGCAGTGCTAGAGACGATACTGGGGCCAACGTCCTGACTTTC. Its translation: CSARDDTGANVLTF. The chain couples TRBV20-1 to TRBJ2-6; unclear D gene. The germline V gene encodes CDR1 DFQATT and CDR2 SNEGSKA (reference sequence). The CDR3 length is 14 residues. Trimming shortened V by 0 bases and J by 2 bases, and 5 bases separated the two germline ends.

This clonotype was picked up many times. The chain links TRBV10-2 to TRBJ2-2; possibly TRBD2 for D (5 bases). CDR3 length: 18 residues. With 3 bases removed from V and 4 bases from J, the gap between germline ends came to 21 bases. Germline CDR1 and CDR2: WSHSY and SAAADI. Here the CDR3 DNA reads TGCGCCAGCAGTGAAAGGTCGGTGATCAGCGGATTCACCGGGGAGCTGTTTTTT. Translation: CASSERSVISGFTGELFF.

Ten or more counts support this clonotype. The chain recombines TRBV6-2 or TRBV6-3 with TRBJ2-5; D possibly corresponds to TRBD2 (6 bases). This CDR3 is built from 15 residues. The germline V and J ends were trimmed by 2 bases and 2 bases, with 12 bases remaining between them. The germline CDR1 and CDR2 sequences are MNHEY and SVGEGT. The CDR3 nucleotides are TGTGCCAGCAGTTACGGCGCGGGACCTCAAGAGACCCAGTACTTC. Protein product: CASSYGAGPQETQYF.

This clonotype was counted ten times or more. This sequence joins TRBV12-3 or TRBV12-4 and TRBJ1-5; no definite D call. V lost 8 bases, J lost 0 bases, and 17 bases lay in between. The CDR3 spans 16 residues. CDR3 sequence reads: CASPFGGRYSNQPQHF. In DNA form, the CDR3 reads TGTGCCAGCCCCTTCGGAGGAAGGTATAGCAATCAGCCCCAGCATTTT.

As for this clonotype: A much larger clone lies one base from this, so it may be a read error. The chain recombines TRBV12-3 or TRBV12-4 with TRBJ1-3; maybe TRBD1 (5 bases). There are 15 residues in the CDR3. Written as DNA, the CDR3 is TGTACCAGCAGTTGGGACGGGTATTCTGGAAACACCATATATTTT. It yields the protein CTSSWDGYSGNTIYF.

This clonotype was seen repeatedly, ten times or more. The J gene is TRBJ2-1, the V gene TRBV7-6; D unclear. CDR1 is SGHVS, CDR2 FNYEAQ, per germline. Trimming removed 4 bases at V and 0 bases at J, with 7 bases between. This CDR3 contains 14 residues. The CDR3 DNA sequence: TGTGCCAGCAGCTCATCGAACTCCTACAATGAGCAGTTCTTC. This codes for CASSSSNSYNEQFF. The whole variable domain, remainder taken from reference TRBV7-6 and TRBJ2-1, is GAGVSQSPRYKVTKRGQDVALRCDPISGHVSLYWYRQALGQGPEFLTYFNYEAQQDKSGLPNDRFSAERPEGSISTLTIQRTEQRDSAMYRCASSSSNSYNEQFFGPGTRLTVL.

In this sample, this clonotype turned up many times. As DNA, the CDR3 is TGTGCCAGCTCATCCGGGGGGCGCGAGCAGTACTTC. Amino acids: CASSSGGREQYF. The chain uses TRBV18 and TRBJ2-7; maybe TRBD2 (7 bases). This CDR3 has 12 residues. Germline V CDR1 and CDR2: KGHSH, LQKENI. The V and J ends lost 5 bases and 6 bases respectively, with 11 bases between them.